This T cell receptor (beta chain) was retrieved from a study of blood T cell repertoires in COVID-19. Profiling relied on immunoSEQ multiplex PCR, and the TCRdb table lists in-frame clones only, not all of them. Counted here are a few hundred thousand clones, roughly 87% occurring once; the ten biggest clones make up roughly 6.3%. CDR1 is GTSNPN and CDR2 is SVGIG in the germline V gene (reference sequence). The CDR3 is 13 amino acids. V lost 1 base and J lost 7, with 11 bases in between. The sample taken for sequencing was PBMCs or T cells enriched from blood (not recorded which). This clonotype was sampled from a woman aged 40-49 years who had recovered from COVID-19. V usage is TRBV30 and J usage is TRBJ2-1; possible D gene TRBD1, 6 bases. CDR3 sequence reads: CAWSARRGNEQFF. DNA of the CDR3: TGTGCCTGGAGTGCACGCAGGGGAAATGAGCAGTTCTTC.